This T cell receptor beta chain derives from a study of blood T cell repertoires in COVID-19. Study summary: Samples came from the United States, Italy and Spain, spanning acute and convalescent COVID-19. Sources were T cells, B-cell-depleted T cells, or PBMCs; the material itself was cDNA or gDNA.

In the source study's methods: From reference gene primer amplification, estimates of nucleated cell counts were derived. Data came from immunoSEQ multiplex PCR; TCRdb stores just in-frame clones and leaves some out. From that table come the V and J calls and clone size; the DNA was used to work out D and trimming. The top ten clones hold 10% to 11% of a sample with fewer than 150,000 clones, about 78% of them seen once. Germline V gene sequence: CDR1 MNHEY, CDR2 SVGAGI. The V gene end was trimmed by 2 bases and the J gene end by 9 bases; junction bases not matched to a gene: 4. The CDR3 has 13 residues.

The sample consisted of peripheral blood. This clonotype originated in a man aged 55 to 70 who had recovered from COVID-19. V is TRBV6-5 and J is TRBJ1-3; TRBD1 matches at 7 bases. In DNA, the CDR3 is TGTGCCAGCAGTTACAGGGCAGGGGGCACCATATATTTT. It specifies CASSYRAGGTIYF.